This T cell receptor (beta chain) was captured in a study of CD8 T cells in ankylosing spondylitis. Quantitative 5'-RACE with molecular barcodes produced the TCR beta libraries. Each CDR3 protein is one row after TCRdb ran MiXCR on the 5' RACE reads. The sample shows fewer than 400,000 distinct CDR3 sequences, roughly 15% of them seen only once. Trimming took off 8 bases at V and 1 base at J, with 12 bases between the two ends. CDR3 length: 13 amino acids. The V gene's germline CDR1 is MNHEY and CDR2 SVGEGT. Study-wide points: Blood of patients with ankylosing spondylitis appeared to be characterized by a TCR beta motif of about eight highly homologous variants. Some of the motif variants had earlier been found in reactive arthritis patients' fluid and blood.

About this clonotype itself: Its specificity is unknown.

The V call is TRBV6-2 or TRBV6-3, the J call TRBJ2-7; TRBD2 is a possible D gene (6 bases). Material: blood, either unsorted or a sorted T cell fraction (not recorded which). This receptor was taken from a male donor with ankylosing spondylitis or in good health (not recorded which). The CDR3 bases are TGTGCCAGCTCCAGAGCGGGTTCCTACGAGCAGTACTTC. The encoded protein is CASSRAGSYEQYF.